Following are 22 T cell receptor beta chains from one sample sequenced in a study of cytomegalovirus exposure and HLA in healthy donors. The PCR used 60 Vbeta and 13 Jbeta primers. Profiling relied on immunoSEQ multiplex PCR, and the TCRdb table lists in-frame clones only, not all of them. The table records nearly 110,000 clones, roughly 82% of them present only once. The sequenced sample was PBMCs. The receptors derive from a man aged 50-59 years in good health and CMV-seronegative.

On this clone: At one of its ends the junction is not consistent with the germline gene, which may arise from a read error. The chain combines TRBV4-1 with TRBJ1-2, with D maybe TRBD1 (6 bases). This CDR3 contains 16 residues. From germline, CDR1 is MGHRA and CDR2 YSYEKL. CDR3 nucleotide sequence: TGCGCCAGCAGCCAAGATGCTGCGGGGGGCGCCTATGGCTGCACCTTC. It encodes CASSQDAAGGAYGCTF.

CDR3 sequence: CSAGRSTEAFF. The CDR3 DNA reads as TGCAGCGCAGGGAGGTCCACTGAAGCTTTCTTT. The rearrangement joins TRBV29-1 to TRBJ1-1, with a weak D call TRBD1 (5 bases). V was trimmed by 7 bases and J by 4 bases, leaving 10 bases between them. Germline V gene data show CDR1 as SQVTM and CDR2 as ANQGSEA. CDR3 length: 11 residues.

This rearrangement joins TRBV30 to TRBJ2-1, with 10 bases that match TRBD1. The germline gives CDR1 GTSNPN, CDR2 SVGIG (reference sequence). The CDR3 has 13 amino acids. V was pared by 8 bases and J by 0 bases, with 1 base of the junction left unmatched. The CDR3 protein is CAGDRGSYNEQFF. The CDR3 DNA sequence: TGTGCCGGGGACAGGGGCTCCTACAATGAGCAGTTCTTC.

The chain links TRBV18 to TRBJ2-4, with 7 bases fitting TRBD1. V trimming: 3 bases; J trimming: 4 bases; junction bases outside the gene matches: 12. Germline V CDR1 and CDR2: KGHSH, LQKENI. The CDR3 is made up of 17 amino acids. CDR3 amino acids: CASSPGQPFLAKNIQYF. In nucleotides, the CDR3 is TGTGCCAGCTCACCGGGACAGCCCTTTTTAGCGAAAAACATTCAGTACTTC.

This clone occurred a few times. V and J are TRBV5-4 and TRBJ1-5; D unclear. With 4 bases removed from V and 0 bases from J, the gap between germline ends came to 5 bases. CDR1 is SGHNT, CDR2 YYREEE, per germline (reference sequence). The CDR3 consists of 13 residues. Here the CDR3 DNA reads TGTGCCAGCAGCCTGTATAGCAATCAGCCCCAGCATTTT. It yields the protein CASSLYSNQPQHF.

The chain links TRBV18 to TRBJ1-1; D is possibly TRBD1 (5 bases). CDR1 is KGHSH, CDR2 LQKENI, per germline. The CDR3 sequence is 14 residues long. Deletions cut 3 bases from V and 4 bases from J, with 12 bases between. The CDR3 here is CASSPGGESTEAFF. The CDR3 DNA is TGTGCCAGCTCACCGGGGGGGGAGAGCACTGAAGCTTTCTTT.

The chain joins TRBV11-3 to TRBJ1-1; 7 nucleotides match TRBD1. The CDR3 covers 13 residues. Losses at the gene ends were 6 bases for V and 6 bases for J; bases not matched to a gene: 7. CDR1 is SGHNT and CDR2 is YENEEA in the germline V gene. CDR3 nucleotide sequence: TGTGCCAGCAGTTTCGACAGGGAGGCTGAAGCTTTCTTT. Protein product: CASSFDREAEAFF.

J is TRBJ1-1 and V is TRBV5-6; D not certain. This CDR3 is 15 amino acids long. V was trimmed by 4 bases and J by 3 bases, leaving 16 bases between them. Germline CDR1 and CDR2: SGHDT and YYEEEE. The chain's CDR3 is CASSHPTEGYTEAFF. The CDR3, as DNA: TGTGCCAGCAGCCACCCTACAGAAGGCTACACTGAAGCTTTCTTT.

The chain couples TRBV7-8 to TRBJ1-6; tentative D call: TRBD1 (6 bases). V lost 6 bases, J lost 7 bases, and 13 bases lay in between. The CDR3 sequence is 14 residues long. Per the germline V gene, CDR1 is SGHVS and CDR2 is FQNEAQ. Here the CDR3 reads CASRTGTGNSPLHF. DNA for the CDR3: TGTGCCAGCAGAACAGGGACGGGAAATTCACCCCTCCACTTT.

V usage is TRBV5-4 and J usage is TRBJ2-2; 7 bases are a match to TRBD1. Germline V gene lookup returns CDR1 SGHNT and CDR2 YYREEE (reference sequence). This CDR3 contains 15 residues. The V segment lost 2 bases and the J segment 4 bases; nucleotides outside the gene matches: 5. CDR3 region: CASSFPGTATGELFF. In DNA, the CDR3 is TGTGCCAGCAGCTTCCCCGGGACAGCCACCGGGGAGCTGTTTTTT.

This chain links TRBV4-2 with TRBJ2-6; maybe TRBD1 (5 bases). With 0 bases removed from V and 1 base from J, the gap between germline ends came to 13 bases. The CDR3 extends over 18 amino acids. The germline gives CDR1 LGHNA, CDR2 YNFKEQ. CDR3 sequence reads: CASSQDTDRVSGANVLTF. CDR3 in DNA: TGTGCCAGCAGCCAAGATACCGACAGAGTGTCTGGGGCCAACGTCCTGACTTTC.

The chain uses TRBV7-9 and TRBJ2-7, with 9 positions matching TRBD1. The germline CDR1 and CDR2 sequences are SEHNR and FQNEAQ (reference sequence). V gave up 5 bases and J gave up 2 bases; unmatched junction bases: 7. The CDR3 has 15 residues. For the CDR3, the DNA is TGTGCCAGCAGCCCGCGGACAGGGGCCACCTACGAGCAGTACTTC. Protein product: CASSPRTGATYEQYF.

The rearrangement uses TRBV5-4 and TRBJ1-1; D ambiguous. Per the germline V gene, CDR1 is SGHNT and CDR2 is YYREEE (reference sequence). CDR3 length equals 15 residues. Trimming removed 0 bases from V and 0 bases from J, with 9 bases in between. As DNA, the CDR3 is TGTGCCAGCAGCTTGGAGAGCACCATGAACACTGAAGCTTTCTTT. Protein: CASSLESTMNTEAFF. Full variable domain (outside the CDR3, taken from reference TRBV5-4 and TRBJ1-1): ETGVTQSPTHLIKTRGQQVTLRCSSQSGHNTVSWYQQALGQGPQFIFQYYREEENGRGNFPPRFSGLQFPNYSSELNVNALELDDSALYLCASSLESTMNTEAFFGQGTRLTVV.

The V call is TRBV11-3, the J call TRBJ2-3; D not certain. CDR1 is SGHNT and CDR2 is YENEEA in the germline V gene. This CDR3 is 13 amino acids long. V lost 5 bases and J 0 bases, leaving 6 bases between the germline ends. CDR3 protein: CASSLLSTDTQYF. In DNA form, the CDR3 reads TGTGCCAGCAGCCTCTTAAGCACAGATACGCAGTATTTT.

The V and J genes are TRBV6-1 and TRBJ1-3, with D possibly being TRBD1 (6 bases). CDR3 length: 14 residues. CDR1 is MNHNS and CDR2 is SASEGT in the germline V gene. V lost 6 bases and J lost 2, with 11 bases in between. CDR3 nucleotide sequence: TGTGCCAGCAGCGAACAGGGAACTGGAAACACCATATATTTT. This encodes CASSEQGTGNTIYF.

In DNA, the CDR3 is TGTGCCACCCAGACTCTCGAAGGTACTGAAGCTTTCTTT. Its translation: CATQTLEGTEAFF. The J gene is TRBJ1-1, the V gene TRBV6-5; no reliable D call. CDR1 and CDR2 from the germline V gene are MNHEY and SVGAGI. V lost 10 bases and J lost 5, with 17 bases in between. The CDR3 extends over 13 amino acids.

The chain has TRBV18 and TRBJ1-5, with D hard to call. This CDR3 comprises 13 residues. V shed 2 bases and J shed 8 bases, with 10 bases lying between them. Germline lookup yields CDR1 KGHSH and CDR2 LQKENI. The CDR3 nucleotides are TGTGCCAGCTCACCATCGGGGTCGGAGCCCCAGCATTTT. The encoded protein is CASSPSGSEPQHF.

CDR3 residues: CASSCRDTRNQPQHF. CDR3 bases: TGTGCCAGCAGCTGCCGGGACACAAGAAATCAGCCCCAGCATTTT. The chain joins TRBV7-2 to TRBJ1-5, with D maybe TRBD1 (6 bases). The V gene lost 4 bases and the J gene lost 4 bases, with 14 bases spanning the gap. The CDR3 spans 15 residues. Germline CDR1 and CDR2: SGHTA and FQGNSA.

This rearrangement joins TRBV6-5 to TRBJ2-5; TRBD1 is a possible D gene (6 bases). V was cut by 0 bases and J by 1 base, with 6 bases left in between. The length of the CDR3 is 14 residues. Germline values: CDR1 MNHEY, CDR2 SVGAGI. The CDR3 coding sequence is TGTGCCAGCAGTTACTCAGGGGGCCAAGAGACCCAGTACTTC. Translation: CASSYSGGQETQYF.

V and J are TRBV5-6 and TRBJ1-6, with 8 bases that match TRBD1. The CDR3 has 14 residues. The germline gives CDR1 SGHDT, CDR2 YYEEEE. The junction had 3 bases not matched to a gene; V was cut back by 3 bases and J by 7 bases. The CDR3 is CASSWDRKNSPLHF. In DNA form, the CDR3 reads TGTGCCAGCAGCTGGGACAGGAAGAATTCACCCCTCCACTTT.

This chain links TRBV7-3 with TRBJ1-5; unclear D gene. V dropped 5 bases and J dropped 5 bases, with 10 bases sitting between them. Germline V gene data show CDR1 as SGHTA and CDR2 as FQGTGA. This CDR3 comprises 13 residues. The CDR3 nucleotides read TGTGCCAGCAGCCTTACTAAAGATCAGCCCCAGCATTTT. Its translation is CASSLTKDQPQHF.

The chain carries TRBV28 and TRBJ1-2; TRBD1 agrees at 8 bases. Germline V lookup: CDR1 MDHEN, CDR2 SYDVKM. The length of the CDR3 is 16 residues. V dropped 6 bases and J dropped 1; count of bases not matched to a gene: 10. CDR3 bases: TGTGCCAGCAGCGCCCCCGACAGGGGACTTAACTATGGCTACACCTTC. It encodes CASSAPDRGLNYGYTF.